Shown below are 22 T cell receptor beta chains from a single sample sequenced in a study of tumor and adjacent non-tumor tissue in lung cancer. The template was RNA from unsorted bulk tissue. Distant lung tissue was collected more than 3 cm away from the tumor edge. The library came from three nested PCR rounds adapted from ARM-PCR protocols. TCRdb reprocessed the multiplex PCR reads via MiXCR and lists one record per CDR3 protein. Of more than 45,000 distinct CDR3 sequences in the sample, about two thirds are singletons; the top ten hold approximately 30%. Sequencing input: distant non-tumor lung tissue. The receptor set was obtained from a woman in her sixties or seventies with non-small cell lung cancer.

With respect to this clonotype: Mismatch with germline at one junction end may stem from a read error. CDR3 bases: TGTGCCAGCGGTTACTTGATATACCAGGGTTGGGGCTACACCTTC. Its translation is CASGYLIYQGWGYTF. V gene TRBV6-5 combines with J gene TRBJ1-2, with D tentatively TRBD1 (5 bases). The length of the CDR3 is 15 residues. From germline, CDR1 is MNHEY and CDR2 SVGAGI.

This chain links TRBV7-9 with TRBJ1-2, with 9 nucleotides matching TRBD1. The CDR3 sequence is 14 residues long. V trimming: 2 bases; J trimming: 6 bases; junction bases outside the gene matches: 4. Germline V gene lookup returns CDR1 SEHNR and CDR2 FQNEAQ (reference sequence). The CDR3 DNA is TGTGCCAGCAGCTTAACAGGGGGCGTTCATGGCTACACCTTC. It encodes CASSLTGGVHGYTF.

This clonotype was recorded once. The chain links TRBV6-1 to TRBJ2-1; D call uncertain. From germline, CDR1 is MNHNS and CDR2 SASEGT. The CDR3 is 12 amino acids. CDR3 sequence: CGCSEIRNEQFF. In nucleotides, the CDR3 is TGTGGCTGCAGTGAAATAAGGAATGAGCAGTTCTTC.

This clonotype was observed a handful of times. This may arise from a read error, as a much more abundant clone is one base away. The CDR3 DNA reads as TGCAGTGCTGTGACGGGAGGTACCTCGAACCAAGAGACCCAGTACTTC. This gives the protein CSAVTGGTSNQETQYF. The chain couples TRBV20-1 to TRBJ2-5; 7 positions agree with TRBD2. The J segment lost 0 bases and the V segment lost 5 bases, leaving 12 bases of the junction unmatched. The CDR3 is made up of 16 amino acids. Germline assignment: CDR1 DFQATT and CDR2 SNEGSKA (reference sequence).

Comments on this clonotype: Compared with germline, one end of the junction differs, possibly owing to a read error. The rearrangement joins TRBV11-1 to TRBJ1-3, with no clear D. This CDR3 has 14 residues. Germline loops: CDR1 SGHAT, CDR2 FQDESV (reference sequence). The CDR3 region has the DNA TGTGCCATCAGCTTATCGATCCCTGGAAACTCCATATATTTT. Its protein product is CAISLSIPGNSIYF.

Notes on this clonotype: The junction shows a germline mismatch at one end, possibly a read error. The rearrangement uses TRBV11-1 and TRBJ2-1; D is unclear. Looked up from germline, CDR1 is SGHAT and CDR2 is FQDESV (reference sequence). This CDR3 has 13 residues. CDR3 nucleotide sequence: TGTGTCAGCAGTCATATCGACCCGAGGGAGCAGTTCTTC. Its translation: CVSSHIDPREQFF. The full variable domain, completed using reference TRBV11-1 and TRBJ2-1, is EAEVAQSPRYKITEKSQAVAFWCDPISGHATLYWYRQILGQGPELLVQFQDESVVDDSQLPKDRFSAERLKGVDSTLKIQPAELGDSAMYLCVSSHIDPREQFFGPGTRLTVL.

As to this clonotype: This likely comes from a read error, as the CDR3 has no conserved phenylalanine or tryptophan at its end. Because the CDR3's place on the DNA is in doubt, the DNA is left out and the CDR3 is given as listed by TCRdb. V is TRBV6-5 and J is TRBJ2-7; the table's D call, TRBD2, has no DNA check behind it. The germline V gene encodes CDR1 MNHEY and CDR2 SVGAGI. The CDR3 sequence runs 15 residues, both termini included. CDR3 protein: CASTTQVEGPYERYY.

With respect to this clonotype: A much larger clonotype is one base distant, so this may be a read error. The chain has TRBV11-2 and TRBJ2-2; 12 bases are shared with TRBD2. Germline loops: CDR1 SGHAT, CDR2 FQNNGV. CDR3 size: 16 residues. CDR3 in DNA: TGTGCCAGCAGCTCGACTAGCGGGAGTGACACCGGGGAGCTGGTTTTT. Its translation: CASSSTSGSDTGELVF. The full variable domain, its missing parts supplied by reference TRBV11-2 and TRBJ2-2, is EAGVAQSPRYKIIEKRQSVAFWCNPISGHATLYWYQQILGQGPKLLIQFQNNGVVDDSQLPKDRFSAERLKGVDSTLKIQPAKLEDSAVYLCASSSTSGSDTGELVFGEGSRLTVL.

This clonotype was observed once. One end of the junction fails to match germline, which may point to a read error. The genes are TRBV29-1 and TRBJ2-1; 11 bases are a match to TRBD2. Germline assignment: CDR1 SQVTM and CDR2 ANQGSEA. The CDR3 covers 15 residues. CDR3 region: CGVERLAGPNGPHIF. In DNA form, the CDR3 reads TGCGGCGTTGAAAGACTAGCGGGACCCAACGGTCCTCATATCTTT.

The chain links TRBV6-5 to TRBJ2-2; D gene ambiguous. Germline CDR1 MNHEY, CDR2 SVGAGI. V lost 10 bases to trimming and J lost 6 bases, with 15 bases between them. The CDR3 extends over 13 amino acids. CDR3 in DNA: TGTGCCAACACTAACGACTTGGCCGGGGAGCTGTTTTTT. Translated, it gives CANTNDLAGELFF.

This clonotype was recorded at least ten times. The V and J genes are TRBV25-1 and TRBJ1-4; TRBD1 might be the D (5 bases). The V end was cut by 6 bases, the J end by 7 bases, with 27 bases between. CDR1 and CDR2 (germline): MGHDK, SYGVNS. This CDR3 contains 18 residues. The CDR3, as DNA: TGTGCCAGCAGCTCGCGCCGTGGGGCCTCGCCCAGTGGTGAAAAACTGTTTTTT. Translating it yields CASSSRRGASPSGEKLFF.

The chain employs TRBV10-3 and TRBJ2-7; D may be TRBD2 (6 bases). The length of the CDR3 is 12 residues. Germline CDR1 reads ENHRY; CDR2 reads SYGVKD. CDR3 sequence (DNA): TGTACAATCAGCCTCGGAGGGGACGAGCAGTACTTC. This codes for CTISLGGDEQYF.

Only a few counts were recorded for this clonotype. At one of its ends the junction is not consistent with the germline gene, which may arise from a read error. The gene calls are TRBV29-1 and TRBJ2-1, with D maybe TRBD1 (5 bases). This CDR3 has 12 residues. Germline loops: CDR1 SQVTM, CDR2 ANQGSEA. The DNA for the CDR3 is TGCAGCGTAGACTCAGGGTACAAAGAGCAGCTCTTC. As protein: CSVDSGYKEQLF.

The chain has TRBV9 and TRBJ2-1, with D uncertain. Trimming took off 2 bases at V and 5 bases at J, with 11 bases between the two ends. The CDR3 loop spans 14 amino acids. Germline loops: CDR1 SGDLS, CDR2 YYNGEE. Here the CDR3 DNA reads TGTGCCAGCAGCGTGAACAGCTTAAACAATGAGCAGTTCTTC. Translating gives CASSVNSLNNEQFF. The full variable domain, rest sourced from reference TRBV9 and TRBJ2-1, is DSGVTQTPKHLITATGQRVTLRCSPRSGDLSVYWYQQSLDQGLQFLIQYYNGEERAKGNILERFSAQQFPDLHSELNLSSLELGDSALYFCASSVNSLNNEQFFGPGTRLTVL.

In nucleotides, the CDR3 is TGTGCCAGCAGCTTAGCTAGCAGGAGCAAGAATGAGCAGTTCTTC. This gives the protein CASSLASRSKNEQFF. The chain combines TRBV11-3 with TRBJ2-1; D is possibly TRBD2 (5 bases). V was pared by 1 base and J by 7 bases, with 14 bases between. Germline loops: CDR1 SGHNT, CDR2 YENEEA. The CDR3 covers 15 residues.

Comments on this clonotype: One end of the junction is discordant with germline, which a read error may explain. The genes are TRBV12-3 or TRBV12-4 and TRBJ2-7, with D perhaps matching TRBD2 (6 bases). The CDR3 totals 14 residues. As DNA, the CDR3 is TGTGCCAGCAGTTTCAGGCGGGACTTCTACAAGCAGTACTTC. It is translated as CASSFRRDFYKQYF.

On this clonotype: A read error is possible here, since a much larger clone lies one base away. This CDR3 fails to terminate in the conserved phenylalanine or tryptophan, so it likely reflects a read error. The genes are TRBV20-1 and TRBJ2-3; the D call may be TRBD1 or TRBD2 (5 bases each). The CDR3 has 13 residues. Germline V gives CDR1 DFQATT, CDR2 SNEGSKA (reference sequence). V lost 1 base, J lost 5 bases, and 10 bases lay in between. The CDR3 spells CSARVRGGDTQYY. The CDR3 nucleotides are TGCAGTGCTAGAGTCCGGGGCGGAGATACGCAGTATTAT.

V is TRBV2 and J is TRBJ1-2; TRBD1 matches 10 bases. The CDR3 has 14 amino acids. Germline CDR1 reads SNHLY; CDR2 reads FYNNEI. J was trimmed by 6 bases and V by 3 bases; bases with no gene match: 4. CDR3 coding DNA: TGTGCCAGCAGTGACCAGGGACAGGGGAATGGCTACACCTTC. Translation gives CASSDQGQGNGYTF.

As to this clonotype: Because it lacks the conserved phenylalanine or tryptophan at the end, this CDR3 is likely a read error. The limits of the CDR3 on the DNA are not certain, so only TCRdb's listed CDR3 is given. The CDR3 loop reads CASSEWSTLNTEAFY. This chain connects TRBV10-2 to TRBJ1-1. Germline V gene sequence: CDR1 WSHSY, CDR2 SAAADI. From its first to its last residue, the CDR3 has 15 amino acids.

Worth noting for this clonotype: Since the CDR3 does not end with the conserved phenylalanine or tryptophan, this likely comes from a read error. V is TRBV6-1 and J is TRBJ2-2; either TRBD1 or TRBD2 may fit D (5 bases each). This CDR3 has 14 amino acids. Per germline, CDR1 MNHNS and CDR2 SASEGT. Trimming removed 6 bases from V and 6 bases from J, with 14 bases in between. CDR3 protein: CASRRDGHAGELFL. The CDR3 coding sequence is TGTGCCAGCAGGAGGGACGGACACGCCGGGGAGCTGTTTCTT.

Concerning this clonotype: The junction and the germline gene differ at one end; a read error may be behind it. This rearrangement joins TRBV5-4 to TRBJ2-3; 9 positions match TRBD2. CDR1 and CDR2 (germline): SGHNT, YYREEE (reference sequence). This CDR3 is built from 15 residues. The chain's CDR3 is CASSRGGLATDRQYF. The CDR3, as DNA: TGTGCCAGTAGCCGGGGAGGACTAGCGACAGATAGGCAGTATTTT.

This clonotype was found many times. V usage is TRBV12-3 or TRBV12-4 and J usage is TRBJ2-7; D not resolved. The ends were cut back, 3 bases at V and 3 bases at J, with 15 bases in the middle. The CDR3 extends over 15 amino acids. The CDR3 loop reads CASSFVASDRYEQYF. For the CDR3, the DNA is TGTGCCAGCAGTTTCGTGGCCAGCGATCGCTACGAGCAGTACTTC.